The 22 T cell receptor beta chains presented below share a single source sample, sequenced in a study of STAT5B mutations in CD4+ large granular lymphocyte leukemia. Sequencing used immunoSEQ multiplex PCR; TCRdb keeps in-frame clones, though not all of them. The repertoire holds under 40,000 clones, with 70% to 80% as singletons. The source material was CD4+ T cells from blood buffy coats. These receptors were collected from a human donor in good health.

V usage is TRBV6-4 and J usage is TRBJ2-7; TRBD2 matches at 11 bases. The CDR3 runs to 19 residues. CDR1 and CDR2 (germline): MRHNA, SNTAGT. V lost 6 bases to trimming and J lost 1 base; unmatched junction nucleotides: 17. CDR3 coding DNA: TGTGCCAGCAGAGTAGTGGGACTAGCGGTCCGATGGGGGTCCTACGAGCAGTACTTC. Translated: CASRVVGLAVRWGSYEQYF.

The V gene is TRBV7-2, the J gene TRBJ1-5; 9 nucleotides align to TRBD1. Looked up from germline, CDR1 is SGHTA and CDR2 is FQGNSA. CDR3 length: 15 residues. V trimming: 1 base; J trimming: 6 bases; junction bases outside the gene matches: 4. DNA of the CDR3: TGTGCCAGCAGCTTAGGGACAGGGGCTGGTCAGCCCCAGCATTTT. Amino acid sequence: CASSLGTGAGQPQHF.

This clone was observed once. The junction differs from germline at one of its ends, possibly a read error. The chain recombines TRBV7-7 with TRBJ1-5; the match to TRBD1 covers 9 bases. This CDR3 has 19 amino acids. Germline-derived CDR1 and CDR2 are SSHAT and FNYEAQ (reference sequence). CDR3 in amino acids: CASRPGPGQGRARNQPQHF. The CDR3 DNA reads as TGTGCTAGCAGGCCTGGGCCGGGACAGGGCCGAGCAAGGAATCAGCCCCAGCATTTT.

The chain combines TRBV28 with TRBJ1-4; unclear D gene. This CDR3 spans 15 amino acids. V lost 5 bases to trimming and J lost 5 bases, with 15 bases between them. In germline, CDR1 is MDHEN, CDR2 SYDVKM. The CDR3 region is CASSPLDGPNEKLFF. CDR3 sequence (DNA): TGTGCCAGCAGTCCCCTGGACGGACCCAATGAAAAACTGTTTTTT. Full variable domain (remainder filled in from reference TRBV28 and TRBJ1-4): DVKVTQSSRYLVKRTGEKVFLECVQDMDHENMFWYRQDPGLGLRLIYFSYDVKMKEKGDIPEGYSVSREKKERFSLILESASTNQTSMYLCASSPLDGPNEKLFFGSGTQLSVL.

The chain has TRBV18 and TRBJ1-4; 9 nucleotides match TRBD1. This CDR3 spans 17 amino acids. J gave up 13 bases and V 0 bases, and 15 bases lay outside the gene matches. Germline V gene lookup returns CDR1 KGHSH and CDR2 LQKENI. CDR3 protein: CASSPPGQGILVHRLFF. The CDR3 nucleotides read TGTGCCAGCTCACCACCGGGACAGGGAATTTTAGTGCACCGACTGTTTTTT.

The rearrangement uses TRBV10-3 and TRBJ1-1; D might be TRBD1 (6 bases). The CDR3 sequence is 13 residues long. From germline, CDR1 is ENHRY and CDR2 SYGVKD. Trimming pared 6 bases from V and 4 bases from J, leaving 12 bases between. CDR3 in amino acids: CAIRPQGSTEAFF. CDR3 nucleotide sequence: TGTGCCATCAGGCCCCAGGGGAGCACTGAAGCTTTCTTT.

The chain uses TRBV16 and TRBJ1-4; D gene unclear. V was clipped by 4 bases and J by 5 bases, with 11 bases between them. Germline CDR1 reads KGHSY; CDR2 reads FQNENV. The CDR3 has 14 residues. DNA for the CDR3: TGTGCCAGCAGCCGAGCGTGGAGGAATGAAAAACTGTTTTTT. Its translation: CASSRAWRNEKLFF.

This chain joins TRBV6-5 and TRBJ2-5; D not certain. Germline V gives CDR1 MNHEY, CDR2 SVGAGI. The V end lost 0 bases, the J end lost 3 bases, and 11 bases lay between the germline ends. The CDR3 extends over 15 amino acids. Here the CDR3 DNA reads TGTGCCAGCAGTTACTCCGGCAGGAGTGAAGAGACCCAGTACTTC. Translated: CASSYSGRSEETQYF.

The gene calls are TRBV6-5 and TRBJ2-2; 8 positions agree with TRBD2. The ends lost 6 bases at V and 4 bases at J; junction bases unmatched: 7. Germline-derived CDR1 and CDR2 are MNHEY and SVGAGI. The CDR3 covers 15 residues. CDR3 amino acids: CASRGGLGITGELFF. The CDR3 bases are TGTGCCAGCAGGGGGGGACTAGGGATCACCGGGGAGCTGTTTTTT.

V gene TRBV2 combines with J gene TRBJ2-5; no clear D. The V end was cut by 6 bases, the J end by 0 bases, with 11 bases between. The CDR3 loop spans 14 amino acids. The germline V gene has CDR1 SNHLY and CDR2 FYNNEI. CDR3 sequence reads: CASSPSRYQETQYF. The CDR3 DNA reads TGTGCCAGCAGCCCCTCCAGGTACCAAGAGACCCAGTACTTC.

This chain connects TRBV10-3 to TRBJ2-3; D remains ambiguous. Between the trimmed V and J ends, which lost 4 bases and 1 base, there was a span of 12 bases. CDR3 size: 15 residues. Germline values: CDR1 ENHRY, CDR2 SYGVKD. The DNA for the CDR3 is TGTGCCATCAGTGGGTTCATGGGCGGCACAGATACGCAGTATTTT. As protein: CAISGFMGGTDTQYF.

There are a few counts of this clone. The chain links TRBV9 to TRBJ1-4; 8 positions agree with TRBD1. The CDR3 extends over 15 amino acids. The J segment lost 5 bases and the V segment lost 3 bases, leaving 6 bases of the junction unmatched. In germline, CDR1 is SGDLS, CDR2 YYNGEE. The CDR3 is CASSEGWTGNEKLFF. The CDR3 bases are TGTGCCAGCAGCGAGGGGTGGACAGGGAATGAAAAACTGTTTTTT.

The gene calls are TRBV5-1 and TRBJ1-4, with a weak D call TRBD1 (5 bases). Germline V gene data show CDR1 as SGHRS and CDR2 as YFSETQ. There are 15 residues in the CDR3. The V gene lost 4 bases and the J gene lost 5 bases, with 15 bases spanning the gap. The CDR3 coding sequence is TGCGCCAGCAGCCTCCGGGAGGGGAGGAATGAAAAACTGTTTTTT. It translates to CASSLREGRNEKLFF.

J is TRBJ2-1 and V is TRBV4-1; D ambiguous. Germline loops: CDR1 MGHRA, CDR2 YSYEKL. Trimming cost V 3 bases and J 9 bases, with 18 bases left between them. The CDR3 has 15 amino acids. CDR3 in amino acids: CASSHSDTLLVEQFF. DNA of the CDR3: TGCGCCAGCAGCCACTCAGACACCCTACTGGTTGAGCAGTTCTTC.

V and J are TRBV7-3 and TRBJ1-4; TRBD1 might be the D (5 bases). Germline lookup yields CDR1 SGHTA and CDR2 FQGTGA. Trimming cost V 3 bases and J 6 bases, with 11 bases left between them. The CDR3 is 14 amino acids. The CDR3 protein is CASSLGGRDEKLFF. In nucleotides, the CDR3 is TGTGCCAGCAGCTTGGGGGGGAGGGATGAAAAACTGTTTTTT.

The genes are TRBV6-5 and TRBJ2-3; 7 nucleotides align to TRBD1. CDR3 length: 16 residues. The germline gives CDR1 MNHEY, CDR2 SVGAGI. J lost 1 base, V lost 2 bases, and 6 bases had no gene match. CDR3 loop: CASSYVRGLGTDTQYF. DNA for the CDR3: TGTGCCAGCAGTTACGTCAGGGGGTTAGGCACAGATACGCAGTATTTT.

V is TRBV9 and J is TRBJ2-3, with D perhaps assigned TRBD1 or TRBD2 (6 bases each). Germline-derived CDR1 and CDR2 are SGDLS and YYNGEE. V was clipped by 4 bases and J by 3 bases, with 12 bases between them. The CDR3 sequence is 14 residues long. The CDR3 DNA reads TGTGCCAGCAGCATCAAAGGGGGGACAGATACGCAGTATTTT. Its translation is CASSIKGGTDTQYF.

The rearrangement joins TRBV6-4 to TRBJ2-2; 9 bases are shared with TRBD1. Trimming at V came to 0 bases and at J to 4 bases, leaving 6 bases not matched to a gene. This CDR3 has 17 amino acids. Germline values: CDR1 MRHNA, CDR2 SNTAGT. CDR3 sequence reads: CASSDSGDRGSTGELFF. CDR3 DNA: TGTGCCAGCAGTGACTCGGGAGACAGGGGGAGCACCGGGGAGCTGTTTTTT.

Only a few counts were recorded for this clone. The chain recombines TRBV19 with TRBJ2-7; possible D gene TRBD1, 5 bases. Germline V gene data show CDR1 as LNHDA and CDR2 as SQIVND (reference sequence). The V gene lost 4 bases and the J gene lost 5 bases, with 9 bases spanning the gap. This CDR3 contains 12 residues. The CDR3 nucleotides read TGTGCCAGTAGTACCAACAGGAACGAGCAGTACTTC. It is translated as CASSTNRNEQYF.

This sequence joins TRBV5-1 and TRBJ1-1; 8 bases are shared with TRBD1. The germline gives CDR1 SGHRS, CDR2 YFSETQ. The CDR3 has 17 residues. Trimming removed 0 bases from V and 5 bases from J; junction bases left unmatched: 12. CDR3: CASSLEAGGVGLTEAFF. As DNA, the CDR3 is TGCGCCAGCAGCTTGGAGGCAGGGGGCGTGGGGTTAACTGAAGCTTTCTTT.

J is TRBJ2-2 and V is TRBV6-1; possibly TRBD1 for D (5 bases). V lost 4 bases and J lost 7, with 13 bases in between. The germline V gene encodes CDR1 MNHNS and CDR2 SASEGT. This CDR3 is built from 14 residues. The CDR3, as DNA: TGTGCCAGCAGTGGGGCGGACACTTTCGGGGAGCTGTTTTTT. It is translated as CASSGADTFGELFF.

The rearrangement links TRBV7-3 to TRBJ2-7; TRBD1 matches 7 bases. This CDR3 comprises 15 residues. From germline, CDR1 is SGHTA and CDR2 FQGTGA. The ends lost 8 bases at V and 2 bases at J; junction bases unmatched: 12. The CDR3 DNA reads TGTGCCAGCGGGGGTAGGGGGCAAGCCGCCTACGAGCAGTACTTC. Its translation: CASGGRGQAAYEQYF.